Below are 5 T cell receptor beta chains sequenced from a single sample in a study of cytomegalovirus exposure and HLA in healthy donors. Sequenced by immunoSEQ multiplex PCR; TCRdb stores in-frame clones only, minus some. The sample comprises approximately 99,000 clones, about 85% of which are singletons, and 3% to 3.5% rests with the top ten. The material sequenced was PBMCs. These TCRs come from a woman aged 18-29 years in good health and CMV-seronegative.

This clone was seen a few times. V gene TRBV4-1 combines with J gene TRBJ2-7; 7 positions agree with TRBD1. The CDR3 spans 15 residues. With V trimmed by 2 bases and J by 6 bases, 10 bases remained unmatched. Germline V gene lookup returns CDR1 MGHRA and CDR2 YSYEKL. The CDR3 coding sequence is TGCGCCAGCAGCCAAAGACAGGGAGACTCTCCCGAGCAGTACTTC. Protein sequence: CASSQRQGDSPEQYF.

V gene TRBV18 combines with J gene TRBJ2-1, with 13 nucleotides matching TRBD2. CDR3 length: 18 residues. Trimming removed 3 bases from V and 7 bases from J; junction bases left unmatched: 12. Germline loops: CDR1 KGHSH, CDR2 LQKENI. The CDR3 loop is CASSPSNPTSGGANEQFF. The CDR3 DNA is TGTGCCAGCTCACCGTCGAACCCTACTAGCGGGGGGGCTAATGAGCAGTTCTTC.

The count of this clone is one. V gene TRBV6-1 combines with J gene TRBJ2-7, with a weak D call TRBD1 (6 bases). CDR1 MNHNS and CDR2 SASEGT come from the germline V gene. Trimming shortened V by 7 bases and J by 1 base, and 11 bases separated the two germline ends. The CDR3 has 13 amino acids. The CDR3 DNA reads TGTGCCAGCAACCTGGACAGTTCCTACGAGCAGTACTTC. Protein: CASNLDSSYEQYF.

The chain recombines TRBV30 with TRBJ1-1; D may be TRBD1 (6 bases). There are 15 residues in the CDR3. Germline V gene sequence: CDR1 GTSNPN, CDR2 SVGIG (reference sequence). V gave up 2 bases and J gave up 1 base, with 14 bases separating them. The DNA for the CDR3 is TGTGCCTGGAGTCCAAGGGGACACCCGAACACTGAAGCTTTCTTT. Its protein is CAWSPRGHPNTEAFF. The complete variable domain, with remaining parts taken from reference TRBV30 and TRBJ1-1, reads SQTIHQWPATLVQPVGSPLSLECTVEGTSNPNLYWYRQAAGRGLQLLFYSVGIGQISSEVPQNLSASRPQDRQFILSSKKLLLSDSGFYLCAWSPRGHPNTEAFFGQGTRLTVV.

This chain uses TRBV15 with TRBJ1-4, with a weak D call TRBD1 (5 bases). CDR3 length: 16 residues. Germline assignment: CDR1 LNHNV and CDR2 YYDKDF (reference sequence). V was clipped by 5 bases and J by 7 bases, with 20 bases between them. Here the CDR3 reads CATSARGVDGSEKLFF. CDR3 coding DNA: TGTGCCACCAGCGCGCGGGGGGTGGACGGCAGTGAAAAACTGTTTTTT.